This T cell receptor (beta chain) was retrieved from a study of blood T cell repertoires in COVID-19. About the study: Both acute and convalescent COVID-19 samples were obtained from the United States, Italy and Spain. T cells, B-cell-depleted T cells, or PBMCs provided the cDNA or gDNA that served as material.

As originally analysed: For nucleated cells, counts were estimated from reference gene primer amplification. Repertoires were generated with immunoSEQ multiplex PCR, while TCRdb's copy carries only in-frame clones and drops some. V, J and clone size reflect that table, while D and trimming were determined from the DNA. The sample carries around 170,000 clones, about 87% recorded once. Germline CDR1 and CDR2: SNHLY and FYNNEI. V was cut by 1 base and J by 6 bases, with 6 bases left in between. CDR3 length equals 12 residues. This clone was detected ten times or more. This receptor was obtained from a man aged 55-75 years with acute or convalescent COVID-19. The rearrangement uses TRBV2 and TRBJ1-2; D unclear. The specimen sequenced was peripheral blood. CDR3: CASSEEGDGYTF. The CDR3 coding sequence is TGTGCCAGCAGTGAAGAGGGAGATGGCTACACCTTC.